This passage covers 12 T cell receptor beta chains from one sample sequenced in a study of blood T cell repertoires in COVID-19. Libraries were prepared by immunoSEQ multiplex PCR; TCRdb keeps only in-frame clonotypes and omits some of them. The sample lists about 39,000 clones, 75% to 85% seen once, with approximately 8.9% in the top ten. Sequencing used peripheral blood. These receptors came from a human donor in a cohort sampled during active COVID-19.

The chain employs TRBV21-1 and TRBJ1-1. TRBV21-1 is tagged as a pseudogene. The CDR3 runs 15 residues. The CDR3 reads CASSERRGEGPEAFF. CDR3 nucleotides: TGTGCCAGCAGCGAGAGGAGAGGGGAGGGCCCTGAAGCTTTCTTT.

J is TRBJ1-2 and V is TRBV30, with TRBD1 identical over 9 bases. CDR1 and CDR2 from the germline V gene are GTSNPN and SVGIG (reference sequence). The V segment lost 3 bases and the J segment 4 bases; nucleotides outside the gene matches: 6. This CDR3 spans 14 amino acids. CDR3 protein: CAWSPTGGGYGYTF. DNA for the CDR3: TGTGCCTGGAGCCCCACAGGGGGCGGCTATGGCTACACCTTC. The variable domain in full, completed from reference TRBV30 and TRBJ1-2, reads SQTIHQWPATLVQPVGSPLSLECTVEGTSNPNLYWYRQAAGRGLQLLFYSVGIGQISSEVPQNLSASRPQDRQFILSSKKLLLSDSGFYLCAWSPTGGGYGYTFGSGTRLTVV.

This clone was counted only a few times. The gene calls are TRBV30 and TRBJ2-3; 9 bases are shared with TRBD2. The V and J ends lost 0 bases and 11 bases, in that order; junction bases with no gene match: 12. In germline, CDR1 is GTSNPN, CDR2 SVGIG (reference sequence). The CDR3 consists of 15 residues. In DNA form, the CDR3 reads TGTGCCTGGAGTGTACAGGGGCTAGCGGGGACCATGCAGTATTTT. Translated, it gives CAWSVQGLAGTMQYF.

The chain is built from TRBV10-3 and TRBJ2-1, with 14 bases fitting TRBD2. The CDR3 is 19 residues long. With V trimmed by 5 bases and J by 13 bases, 22 bases remained unmatched. Germline loops: CDR1 ENHRY, CDR2 SYGVKD. CDR3 sequence (DNA): TGTGCCATCAGTATAACCGGGACTAGCGGGAGTAGCGGGGAGGGCAGACAGTTCTTC. Residues: CAISITGTSGSSGEGRQFF.

This chain links TRBV3-1 (or the pseudogene TRBV3-2) with TRBJ2-5, with 11 bases identical to TRBD1. Looked up from germline, CDR1 is LGHDT and CDR2 is YNNKEL (reference sequence). V shed 1 base, J shed 2 bases, and the junction held 3 bases outside the gene matches. The length of the CDR3 is 16 residues. CDR3 amino acids: CASSQGTGGPQETQYF. CDR3 nucleotides: TGTGCCAGCAGCCAAGGGACAGGGGGCCCTCAAGAGACCCAGTACTTC.

The chain links TRBV11-3 to TRBJ1-5; no definite D call. V was shortened by 2 bases and J by 4 bases, with 9 bases between the two germline ends. CDR1 is SGHNT, CDR2 YENEEA, per germline. The length of the CDR3 is 14 residues. The CDR3 region is CASSLFGQNQPQHF. CDR3 bases: TGTGCCAGCAGCTTATTTGGGCAAAATCAGCCCCAGCATTTT.

A single count supports this clone. CDR3 nucleotides: TGCGCCAGCAGCCCCGGGGAGCGGGGGAACGAGCAGGGTACGCAGTATTTT. It translates to CASSPGERGNEQGTQYF. The chain is built from TRBV5-1 and TRBJ2-3, with 8 bases matching TRBD2. From germline, CDR1 is SGHRS and CDR2 YFSETQ. This CDR3 is 17 amino acids long. J lost 8 bases, V lost 4 bases, and 18 bases had no gene match.

The genes are TRBV30 and TRBJ2-1; 9 nucleotides align to TRBD2. The CDR3 contains 14 residues. Germline lookup yields CDR1 GTSNPN and CDR2 SVGIG (reference sequence). The CDR3 sequence is CAGTASGNYNEQFF. In nucleotides, the CDR3 is TGTGCTGGAACAGCTAGCGGGAACTACAATGAGCAGTTCTTC.

The chain is built from TRBV7-9 and TRBJ1-4; a possible D gene is TRBD1 (5 bases). V was pared by 2 bases and J by 0 bases, with 10 bases between. This CDR3 region has 16 residues. CDR1 SEHNR and CDR2 FQNEAQ come from the germline V gene (reference sequence). The CDR3 DNA reads as TGTGCCAGCAGCTTAAACCAGGGAACAACTAATGAAAAACTGTTTTTT. Its protein is CASSLNQGTTNEKLFF.

The genes are TRBV11-2 and TRBJ2-1; D remains unclear. This CDR3 region has 13 residues. Between the trimmed V and J ends, which lost 3 bases and 8 bases, there was a span of 11 bases. Germline assignment: CDR1 SGHAT and CDR2 FQNNGV. The CDR3 is CASSLLTSDEQFF. The CDR3 DNA follows: TGTGCCAGCAGCTTGCTAACTTCGGATGAGCAGTTCTTC.

This rearrangement joins TRBV11-3 to TRBJ1-2; a possible D gene is TRBD1 (5 bases). Trimming pared 1 base from V and 2 bases from J, leaving 14 bases between. Germline V gene data show CDR1 as SGHNT and CDR2 as YENEEA. This CDR3 spans 16 amino acids. In DNA form, the CDR3 reads TGTGCCAGCAGCTTAGGCGGGACCGATCCCAACTATGGCTACACCTTC. Protein product: CASSLGGTDPNYGYTF.

The chain uses TRBV30 and TRBJ1-2; possible D gene TRBD1, 5 bases. The CDR3 totals 19 residues. The V gene's germline CDR1 is GTSNPN and CDR2 SVGIG (reference sequence). Deletions cut 2 bases from V and 8 bases from J, with 33 bases between. The CDR3 DNA reads as TGTGCCTGGAGTCCCGGGGGAGGGGCCTCTTGGCCGGGGGTAGAGGGCTACACCTTC. Translating it yields CAWSPGGGASWPGVEGYTF.